The 16 T cell receptor beta chains below come from one sample, sequenced in a study of regulatory T cells in long-lasting Graves disease. Time point in this sample: newly diagnosed GD, antithyroid drugs for less than 3 months. Scientists built the TCR library using RNA that was extracted from PBMCs. Assembly of TCR beta libraries relied on iRepertoire HTBI primers together with Arm-PCR of CDR3 regions. TCRdb called the multiplex PCR reads again in MiXCR, with one record for every CDR3 protein. The sample lists a few hundred thousand distinct CDR3 sequences; roughly 10% were seen once. The data also belong to a second study, concerning T cells in Graves' hyperthyroidism and ophthalmopathy.

The sequenced sample was peripheral blood mononuclear cells (PBMCs), obtained at new diagnosis, from a patient treated with antithyroid drugs. These receptors were collected from a woman under 30 with Graves disease.

At least ten counts were recorded for this clonotype. The J gene is TRBJ2-2, the V gene TRBV20-1; the D is unclear. The germline gives CDR1 DFQATT, CDR2 SNEGSKA (reference sequence). Trimming cost V 3 bases and J 1 base, with 9 bases left between them. CDR3 length equals 14 residues. The CDR3 loop is CSASPSRNTGELFF. The CDR3, as DNA: TGCAGTGCTAGTCCCAGTCGGAACACCGGGGAGCTGTTTTTT.

The table lists this clonotype with a few counts. CDR3 nucleotide sequence: TGTGCCAGCAGCTTTTGGTACTCCTACGAGCAGTACGTC. It is translated as CASSFWYSYEQYV. The V and J genes are TRBV7-2 and TRBJ2-7; no clear D gene. The germline gives CDR1 SGHTA, CDR2 FQGNSA. The CDR3 contains 13 residues. Trimming took 3 bases from V and 0 from J, leaving 6 bases between them.

The table lists this clonotype with a few counts. V and J are TRBV5-1 and TRBJ1-2; 7 bases agree with TRBD1. This CDR3 is 15 amino acids long. J lost 7 bases, V lost 4 bases, and 13 bases had no gene match. Germline CDR1 and CDR2: SGHRS and YFSETQ. For the CDR3, the DNA is TGCGCCAGCAGCACGGACAGGCCCAGAGGAATTGGCTACACCTTC. This codes for CASSTDRPRGIGYTF.

There are many counts of this clonotype. The rearrangement joins TRBV12-3 or TRBV12-4 to TRBJ1-5; unclear D gene. With 8 bases removed from V and 1 base from J, the gap between germline ends came to 9 bases. CDR3 size: 13 residues. The DNA for the CDR3 is TGTGCCAGCCAACGTTGGAGCAATCAGCCCCAGCATTTT. Its translation: CASQRWSNQPQHF.

This clonotype was seen many times. The rearrangement links TRBV10-3 to TRBJ2-1; D ambiguous. Trimming cost V 10 bases and J 4 bases, with 20 bases left between them. Germline loops: CDR1 ENHRY, CDR2 SYGVKD. The CDR3 loop spans 15 amino acids. CDR3 loop: CATTLGALTYNEQFF. CDR3 nucleotides: TGTGCCACCACGTTAGGCGCACTTACTTACAATGAGCAGTTCTTC.

The chain couples TRBV19 to TRBJ1-2; the D is unclear. With 7 bases removed from V and 5 bases from J, the gap between germline ends came to 23 bases. The length of the CDR3 is 16 residues. CDR1 is LNHDA, CDR2 SQIVND, per germline (reference sequence). The CDR3: CASMEGPPRRNYGYTF. DNA for the CDR3: TGTGCCAGTATGGAAGGGCCTCCCAGACGGAATTATGGCTACACCTTC.

This clonotype was found many times. The chain combines TRBV7-3 with TRBJ2-2; TRBD1 matches 8 bases. The CDR3 covers 20 residues. Per the germline V gene, CDR1 is SGHTA and CDR2 is FQGTGA. V lost 3 bases to trimming and J lost 4 bases; unmatched junction nucleotides: 19. For the CDR3, the DNA is TGTGCCAGCAGCTTTTGGGGACAGGCGCCATTTATCCCCCTCACCGGGGAGCTGTTTTTT. Its protein is CASSFWGQAPFIPLTGELFF.

The rearrangement links TRBV20-1 to TRBJ2-3; 14 bases align to TRBD2. The CDR3 consists of 16 residues. CDR1 and CDR2 (germline): DFQATT, SNEGSKA (reference sequence). Germline trimming cut 3 bases from V and 3 bases from J; bases unmatched to any gene: 5. DNA for the CDR3: TGCAGTGCTAGGGGACTAGCGGGAGAGGGGACAGATACGCAGTATTTT. Translated: CSARGLAGEGTDTQYF.

This clonotype was seen many times. CDR3 sequence reads: CASTLGRGGELFF. The DNA for the CDR3 is TGTGCCAGCACCTTGGGTAGGGGCGGGGAGCTGTTTTTT. This sequence joins TRBV7-3 and TRBJ2-2; TRBD1 might be the D (5 bases). CDR3 length equals 13 residues. V was shortened by 7 bases and J by 7 bases, with 13 bases between the two germline ends. Germline CDR1 and CDR2: SGHTA and FQGTGA.

V gene TRBV4-2 combines with J gene TRBJ2-5; D may be TRBD1 (7 bases). The CDR3 is made up of 15 amino acids. V lost 2 bases, J lost 4 bases, and 14 bases lay in between. Germline loops: CDR1 LGHNA, CDR2 YNFKEQ. CDR3 in amino acids: CASSQMEGAGETQYF. For the CDR3, the DNA is TGTGCCAGCAGCCAAATGGAGGGGGCTGGAGAGACCCAGTACTTC.

At least ten counts were recorded for this clonotype. The chain has TRBV27 and TRBJ1-4, with D unclear. Germline-derived CDR1 and CDR2 are MNHEY and SMNVEV (reference sequence). V was cut by 5 bases and J by 0 bases, with 13 bases left in between. The CDR3 spans 16 residues. The CDR3 here is CASSQTGVATNEKLFF. The CDR3 nucleotides are TGTGCCAGCAGTCAAACGGGAGTTGCAACTAATGAAAAACTGTTTTTT.

In its sample, this clonotype was seen many times. J is TRBJ1-2 and V is TRBV29-1, with 9 bases that match TRBD1. V lost 6 bases and J lost 8; bases outside the gene matches: 13. The germline CDR1 and CDR2 sequences are SQVTM and ANQGSEA. This CDR3 is built from 14 residues. The CDR3 sequence: CSVNKGQGEVGYTF. CDR3 DNA sequence: TGCAGCGTCAACAAGGGACAGGGAGAAGTCGGCTACACCTTC.

This clonotype was recorded at least ten times. The gene calls are TRBV7-8 and TRBJ2-1, with no clear D. The CDR3 sequence is 12 residues long. Trimming removed 1 base at V and 10 bases at J, with 8 bases between. In germline, CDR1 is SGHVS, CDR2 FQNEAQ. As DNA, the CDR3 is TGTGCCAGCAGCTTAGGGGCGGACGAGCAGTTCTTC. This sequence encodes CASSLGADEQFF. The full variable domain, its missing parts supplied by reference TRBV7-8 and TRBJ2-1, is GAGVSQSPRYKVAKRGQDVALRCDPISGHVSLFWYQQALGQGPEFLTYFQNEAQLDKSGLPSDRFFAERPEGSVSTLKIQRTQQEDSAVYLCASSLGADEQFFGPGTRLTVL.

This clonotype was seen at least ten times. The chain combines TRBV20-1 with TRBJ2-3; either TRBD1 or TRBD2 may fit D (5 bases each). Trimming stripped 7 bases from V and 2 bases from J, with 10 bases between. Germline-derived CDR1 and CDR2 are DFQATT and SNEGSKA (reference sequence). CDR3 length equals 12 residues. The CDR3: CSGGDDTDTQYF. The CDR3 DNA sequence: TGCAGTGGAGGGGACGACACAGATACGCAGTATTTT.

With respect to this clonotype: A read error is the likely source, as a far larger clone sits one nucleotide away. V gene TRBV6-2 or TRBV6-3 combines with J gene TRBJ2-1; 10 nucleotides match TRBD2. Germline V lookup: CDR1 MNHEY, CDR2 SVGEGT. There are 15 residues in the CDR3. The CDR3 is CASSPGLAVYNGQFF. The CDR3 nucleotides are TGTGCCAGCAGCCCCGGACTAGCGGTCTACAATGGGCAGTTCTTC.

This clonotype was detected many times. CDR3 region: CASSLTGTGGNTIYF. The CDR3 bases are TGTGCCAGTAGCCTAACCGGGACAGGCGGAAACACCATATATTTT. The chain has TRBV19 and TRBJ1-3; 8 positions agree with TRBD1. The CDR3 runs 15 residues. The V gene's germline CDR1 is LNHDA and CDR2 SQIVND (reference sequence). V lost 6 bases and J lost 4; bases outside the gene matches: 8.